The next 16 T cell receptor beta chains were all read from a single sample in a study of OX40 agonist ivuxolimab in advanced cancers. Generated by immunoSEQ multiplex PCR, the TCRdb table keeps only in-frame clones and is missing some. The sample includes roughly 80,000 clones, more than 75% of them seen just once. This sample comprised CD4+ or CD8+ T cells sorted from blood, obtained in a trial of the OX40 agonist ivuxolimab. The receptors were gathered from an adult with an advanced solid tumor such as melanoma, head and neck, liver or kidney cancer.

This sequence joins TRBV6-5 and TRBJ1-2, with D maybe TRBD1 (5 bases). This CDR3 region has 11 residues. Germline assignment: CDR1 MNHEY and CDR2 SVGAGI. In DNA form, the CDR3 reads TGTGGTGCGGGACCTAACTATGGCTACACCTTC. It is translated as CGAGPNYGYTF.

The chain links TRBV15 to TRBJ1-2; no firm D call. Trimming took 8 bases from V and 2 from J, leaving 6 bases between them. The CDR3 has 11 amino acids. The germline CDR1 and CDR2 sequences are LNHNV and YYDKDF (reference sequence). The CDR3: CATGGNYGYTF. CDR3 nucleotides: TGTGCCACCGGCGGCAACTATGGCTACACCTTC.

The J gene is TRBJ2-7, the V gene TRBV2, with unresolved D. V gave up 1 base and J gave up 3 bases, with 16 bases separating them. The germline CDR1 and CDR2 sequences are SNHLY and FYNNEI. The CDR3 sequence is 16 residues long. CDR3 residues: CASSEGASGIYYEQYF. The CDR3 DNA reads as TGTGCCAGCAGTGAAGGAGCGTCAGGAATCTACTACGAGCAGTACTTC.

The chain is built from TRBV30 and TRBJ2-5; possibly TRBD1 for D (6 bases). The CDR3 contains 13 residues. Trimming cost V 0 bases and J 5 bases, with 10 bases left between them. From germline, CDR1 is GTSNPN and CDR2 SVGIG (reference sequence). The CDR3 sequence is CAWSVQGLETQYF. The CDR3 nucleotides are TGTGCCTGGAGTGTACAGGGTTTGGAGACCCAGTACTTC.

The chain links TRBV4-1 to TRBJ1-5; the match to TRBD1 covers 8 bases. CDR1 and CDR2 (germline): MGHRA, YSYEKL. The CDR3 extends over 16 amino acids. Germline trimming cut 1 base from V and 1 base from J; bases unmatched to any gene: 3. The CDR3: CASSQGQGASNQPQHF. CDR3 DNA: TGCGCCAGCAGCCAAGGGCAGGGGGCGAGCAATCAGCCCCAGCATTTT.

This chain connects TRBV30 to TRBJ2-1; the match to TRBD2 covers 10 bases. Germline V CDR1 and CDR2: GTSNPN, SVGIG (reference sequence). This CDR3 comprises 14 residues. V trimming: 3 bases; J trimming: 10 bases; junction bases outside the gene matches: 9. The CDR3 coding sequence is TGTGCCTGGAGCCTAAGACTAGCGGGCGTGGAGCAGTTCTTC. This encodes CAWSLRLAGVEQFF. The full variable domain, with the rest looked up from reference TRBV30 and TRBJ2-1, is SQTIHQWPATLVQPVGSPLSLECTVEGTSNPNLYWYRQAAGRGLQLLFYSVGIGQISSEVPQNLSASRPQDRQFILSSKKLLLSDSGFYLCAWSLRLAGVEQFFGPGTRLTVL.

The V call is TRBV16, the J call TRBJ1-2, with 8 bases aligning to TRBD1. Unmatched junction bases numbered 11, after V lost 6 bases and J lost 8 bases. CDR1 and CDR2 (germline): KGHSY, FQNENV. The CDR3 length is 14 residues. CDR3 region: CASSPDRASGGYTF. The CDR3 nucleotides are TGTGCCAGCAGTCCGGACAGGGCATCGGGAGGCTACACCTTC.

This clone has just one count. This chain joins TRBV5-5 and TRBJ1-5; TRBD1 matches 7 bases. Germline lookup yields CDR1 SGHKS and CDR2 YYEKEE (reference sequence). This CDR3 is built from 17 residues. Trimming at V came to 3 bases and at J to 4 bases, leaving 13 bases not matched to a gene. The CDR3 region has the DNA TGTGCCAGCAGCTCTGAAACTCCAGGGGGTTGGAATCAGCCCCAGCATTTT. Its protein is CASSSETPGGWNQPQHF.

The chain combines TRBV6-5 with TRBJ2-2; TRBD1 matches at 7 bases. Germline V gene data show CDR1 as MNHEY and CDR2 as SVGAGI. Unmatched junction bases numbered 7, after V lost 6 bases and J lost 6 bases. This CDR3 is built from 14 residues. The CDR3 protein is CASRIDRAAGELFF. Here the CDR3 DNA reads TGTGCCAGCAGGATAGACAGGGCTGCCGGGGAGCTGTTTTTT.

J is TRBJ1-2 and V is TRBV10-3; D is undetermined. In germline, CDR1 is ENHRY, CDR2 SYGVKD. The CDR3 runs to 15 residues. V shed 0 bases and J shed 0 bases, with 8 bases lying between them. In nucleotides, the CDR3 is TGTGCCATCAGTGAGTCGGTGCTAGCTAACTATGGCTACACCTTC. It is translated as CAISESVLANYGYTF.

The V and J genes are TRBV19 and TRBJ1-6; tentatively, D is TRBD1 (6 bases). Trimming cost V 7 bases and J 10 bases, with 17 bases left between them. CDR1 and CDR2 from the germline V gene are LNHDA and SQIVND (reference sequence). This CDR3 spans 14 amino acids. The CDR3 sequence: CASTMDSPRSPLHF. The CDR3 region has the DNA TGTGCCAGTACCATGGACAGCCCGAGATCACCCCTCCACTTT. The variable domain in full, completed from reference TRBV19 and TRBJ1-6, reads DGGITQSPKYLFRKEGQNVTLSCEQNLNHDAMYWYRQDPGQGLRLIYYSQIVNDFQKGDIAEGYSVSREKKESFPLTVTSAQKNPTAFYLCASTMDSPRSPLHFGNGTRLTVT.

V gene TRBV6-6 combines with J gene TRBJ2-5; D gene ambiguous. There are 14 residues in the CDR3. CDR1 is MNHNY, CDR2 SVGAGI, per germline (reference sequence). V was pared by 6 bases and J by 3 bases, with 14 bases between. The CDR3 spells CASSRETIKETQYF. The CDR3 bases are TGTGCCAGCAGCCGAGAGACAATTAAAGAGACCCAGTACTTC.

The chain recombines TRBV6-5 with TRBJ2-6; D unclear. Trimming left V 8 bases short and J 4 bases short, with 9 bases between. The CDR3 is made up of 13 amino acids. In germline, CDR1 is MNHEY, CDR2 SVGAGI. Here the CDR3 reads CASALGGANVLTF. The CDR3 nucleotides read TGTGCCAGCGCGCTTGGGGGGGCCAACGTCCTGACTTTC.

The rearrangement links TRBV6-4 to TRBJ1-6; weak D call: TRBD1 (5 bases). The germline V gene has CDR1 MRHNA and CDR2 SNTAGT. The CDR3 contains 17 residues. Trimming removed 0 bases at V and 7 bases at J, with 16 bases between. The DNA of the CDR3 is TGTGCCAGCAGTGACTCCGGGGCCCGACACGGGAATTCACCCCTCCACTTT. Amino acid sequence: CASSDSGARHGNSPLHF.

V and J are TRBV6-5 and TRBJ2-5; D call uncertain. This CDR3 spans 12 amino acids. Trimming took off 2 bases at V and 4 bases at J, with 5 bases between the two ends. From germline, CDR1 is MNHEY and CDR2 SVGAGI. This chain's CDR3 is CASSYGPETQYF. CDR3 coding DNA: TGTGCCAGCAGTTACGGCCCAGAGACCCAGTACTTC.

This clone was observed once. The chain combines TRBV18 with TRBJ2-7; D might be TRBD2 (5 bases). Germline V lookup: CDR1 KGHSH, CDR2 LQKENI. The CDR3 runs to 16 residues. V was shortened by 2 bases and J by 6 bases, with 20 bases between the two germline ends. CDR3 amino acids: CASSPGRVSQRAEQYF. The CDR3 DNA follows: TGTGCCAGCTCACCAGGGCGGGTAAGTCAACGTGCCGAGCAGTACTTC.